Listed here is a single T cell receptor (beta chain). The data belong to a study of blood T cell repertoires in COVID-19. Background on the study: Both acute and convalescent COVID-19 samples were obtained from the United States, Italy and Spain. Nucleic acid was either cDNA or gDNA, and it came from T cells, B-cell-depleted T cells, or PBMCs.

The CDR3 runs 14 residues. Per the germline V gene, CDR1 is GTSNPN and CDR2 is SVGIG (reference sequence). The V and J ends lost 0 bases and 6 bases respectively, with 14 bases between them. Under the authors' procedure: The authors estimated nucleated cell counts from reference gene primer amplification. Sequenced by immunoSEQ multiplex PCR; TCRdb stores in-frame clones only, minus some. V and J calls and clone size are as listed in that table; D and trimming were resolved from the DNA. In the table there are 110,000 or so clones, around 80% of which are singletons. V gene TRBV30 combines with J gene TRBJ1-1; D uncertain. The TCR originated in a human donor in a cohort sampled during active or convalescent COVID-19. The sample taken for sequencing was peripheral blood. Here the CDR3 DNA reads TGTGCCTGGAGTGTTGGGCATCCAGTGGCTGAAGCTTTCTTT. Its protein product is CAWSVGHPVAEAFF.